These 29 T cell receptor beta chains came from one sample sequenced in a study of PD-1 blockade in classical Hodgkin lymphoma. Assay used: immunoSEQ multiplex PCR; TCRdb lists only in-frame clones, some missing. Found here are under 30,000 clones, about two thirds of them singletons; the top ten hold 3% to 3.5%. Every single patient, without exception, relapsed after autologous stem cell transplantation, and brentuximab vedotin exposure varied. The sample was peripheral blood mononuclear cells (PBMCs), taken before the second cycle of nivolumab. The source is a human donor with classical Hodgkin lymphoma.

The V gene is TRBV18, the J gene TRBJ2-1; 8 bases map to TRBD1. V shed 4 bases and J 0 bases; nucleotides not matched to a gene: 5. This CDR3 region has 16 residues. Germline loops: CDR1 KGHSH, CDR2 LQKENI. CDR3 DNA sequence: TGTGCCAGCTCACAAAACAGGGGGAACTCCTACAATGAGCAGTTCTTC. Translation: CASSQNRGNSYNEQFF.

V usage is TRBV5-1 and J usage is TRBJ2-5, with 8 bases that match TRBD2. CDR3 length: 16 residues. J was trimmed by 2 bases and V by 3 bases; bases with no gene match: 9. The V gene's germline CDR1 is SGHRS and CDR2 YFSETQ. The CDR3 loop is CASSWGLVHTQETQYF. Here the CDR3 DNA reads TGCGCCAGCAGCTGGGGACTAGTCCATACGCAAGAGACCCAGTACTTC.

The gene calls are TRBV7-9 and TRBJ2-3, with D tentatively TRBD2 (5 bases). The CDR3 contains 13 residues. Germline V CDR1 and CDR2: SEHNR, FQNEAQ (reference sequence). The V end was cut by 6 bases, the J end by 4 bases, with 11 bases between. Here the CDR3 DNA reads TGTGCCAGCAGACTCGACGGGGCAGATACGCAGTATTTT. It yields the protein CASRLDGADTQYF.

The CDR3 is CAISESGRDRGGYEQYF. CDR3 sequence (DNA): TGTGCCATCAGTGAGTCAGGAAGGGACAGGGGTGGCTACGAGCAGTACTTC. The V call is TRBV10-3, the J call TRBJ2-7, with 10 bases aligning to TRBD1. The CDR3 spans 17 residues. With V trimmed by 0 bases and J by 3 bases, 8 bases remained unmatched. Germline V gives CDR1 ENHRY, CDR2 SYGVKD.

The chain is built from TRBV2 and TRBJ1-6, with 8 nucleotides matching TRBD1. Germline V lookup: CDR1 SNHLY, CDR2 FYNNEI. The V and J ends lost 9 bases and 5 bases, in that order; junction bases with no gene match: 6. This CDR3 spans 14 amino acids. The CDR3 DNA reads TGTGCCAGTAGGGGACAGGTCCATAATTCACCCCTCCACTTT. Translated, it gives CASRGQVHNSPLHF.

The chain carries TRBV5-1 and TRBJ2-1; perhaps TRBD2 as D (6 bases). The CDR3 spans 16 residues. Between the trimmed V and J ends, which lost 3 bases and 4 bases, there was a span of 17 bases. In germline, CDR1 is SGHRS, CDR2 YFSETQ. The CDR3 region is CASSSGTSGIYNEQFF. The DNA for the CDR3 is TGCGCCAGCAGCTCCGGGACTTCGGGGATTTACAATGAGCAGTTCTTC.

Comments on this clone: This same CDR3 is encoded by further DNA sequences in the sample. The rearrangement links TRBV5-6 to TRBJ1-1; D not certain. CDR1 is SGHDT, CDR2 YYEEEE, per germline. This CDR3 is built from 13 residues. The V gene lost 2 bases and the J gene lost 3 bases, with 8 bases spanning the gap. The CDR3 nucleotides read TGTGCCAGCAGCTTCGGCGGGGACACTGAAGCTTTCTTT. This gives the protein CASSFGGDTEAFF. Together with reference TRBV5-6 and TRBJ1-1, the CDR3 gives the full variable domain: DAGVTQSPTHLIKTRGQQVTLRCSPKSGHDTVSWYQQALGQGPQFIFQYYEEEERQRGNFPDRFSGHQFPNYSSELNVNALLLGDSALYLCASSFGGDTEAFFGQGTRLTVV.

The V call is TRBV7-6, the J call TRBJ2-7; D perhaps matches TRBD1 (6 bases). V was clipped by 1 base and J by 3 bases, with 10 bases between them. Germline CDR1 is SGHVS and CDR2 is FNYEAQ. The CDR3 has 14 amino acids. CDR3 sequence: CASSLEPGDYEQYF. The CDR3 DNA sequence: TGTGCCAGCAGCTTAGAGCCAGGGGACTACGAGCAGTACTTC.

The gene calls are TRBV5-4 and TRBJ2-4; 7 bases are shared with TRBD1. V lost 0 bases to trimming and J lost 13 bases; unmatched junction nucleotides: 1. This CDR3 contains 11 residues. Germline CDR1 is SGHNT and CDR2 is YYREEE (reference sequence). CDR3 residues: CASSLAGQQYF. The CDR3 DNA reads as TGTGCCAGCAGCTTGGCGGGACAGCAGTACTTC.

The chain links TRBV5-6 to TRBJ2-3; no firm D call. The V gene's germline CDR1 is SGHDT and CDR2 YYEEEE. CDR3 length equals 16 residues. V was pared by 0 bases and J by 2 bases, with 13 bases between. This chain's CDR3 is CASSLGWPISTDTQYF. The CDR3 DNA reads TGTGCCAGCAGCTTGGGATGGCCTATTTCCACAGATACGCAGTATTTT.

The chain is built from TRBV27 and TRBJ1-4; D gene uncertain. CDR3 length equals 13 residues. The V gene lost 4 bases and the J gene lost 0 bases, with 3 bases spanning the gap. Per the germline V gene, CDR1 is MNHEY and CDR2 is SMNVEV (reference sequence). Written as DNA, the CDR3 is TGTGCCAGCAGTTCGACAACTAATGAAAAACTGTTTTTT. Residues: CASSSTTNEKLFF.

This clone showed up just a few times. The rearrangement uses TRBV6-6 and TRBJ1-1, with D tentatively TRBD1 (6 bases). Germline V gene sequence: CDR1 MNHNY, CDR2 SVGAGI (reference sequence). The germline V and J ends were trimmed by 5 bases and 5 bases, with 18 bases remaining between them. The CDR3 consists of 15 residues. In nucleotides, the CDR3 is TGTGCCAGCAGTATTAGTAAAACAGGGAGGACTGAAGCTTTCTTT. It codes for CASSISKTGRTEAFF.

This chain uses TRBV6-5 with TRBJ2-1, with a possible D match to TRBD1 (5 bases). This CDR3 is built from 15 residues. CDR1 and CDR2 (germline): MNHEY, SVGAGI. V was trimmed by 4 bases and J by 3 bases, leaving 13 bases between them. Here the CDR3 DNA reads TGTGCCAGCAGTTTAAATGTCGACAGCTACAATGAGCAGTTCTTC. It is translated as CASSLNVDSYNEQFF.

The chain combines TRBV11-3 with TRBJ2-2; weak D call: TRBD2 (5 bases). The CDR3 loop spans 14 amino acids. The V and J ends lost 0 bases and 6 bases respectively, with 8 bases between them. CDR1 SGHNT and CDR2 YENEEA come from the germline V gene. CDR3 nucleotide sequence: TGTGCCAGCAGCTTAGATGCGGAGGCCGGGGAGCTGTTTTTT. This gives the protein CASSLDAEAGELFF.

CDR3 sequence: CASSQPGYNEQFF. CDR3 DNA sequence: TGCGCCAGCAGCCAGCCAGGATACAATGAGCAGTTCTTC. V is TRBV4-1 and J is TRBJ2-1; the D is unclear. Trimming pared 3 bases from V and 4 bases from J, leaving 7 bases between. The V gene's germline CDR1 is MGHRA and CDR2 YSYEKL. This CDR3 spans 13 amino acids.

The gene calls are TRBV19 and TRBJ1-4; no firm D call. CDR1 and CDR2 (germline): LNHDA, SQIVND (reference sequence). Trimming cost V 4 bases and J 8 bases, with 14 bases left between them. The CDR3 has 14 amino acids. CDR3 DNA: TGTGCCAGTAGTAATCCGGCGGTGAACGAAAAACTGTTTTTT. This translates into CASSNPAVNEKLFF.

V usage is TRBV13 and J usage is TRBJ1-2, with D possibly matching TRBD1 (5 bases). The CDR3 contains 12 residues. Per the germline V gene, CDR1 is PRHDT and CDR2 is FYEKMQ (reference sequence). Trimming shortened V by 6 bases and J by 3 bases, and 8 bases separated the two germline ends. CDR3 in DNA: TGTGCCAGCAGGGGGCCTTACTATGGCTACACCTTC. It codes for CASRGPYYGYTF.

The count of this clone is one. The genes are TRBV2 and TRBJ2-5; weak D call: TRBD2 (7 bases). The CDR3 is 15 residues long. Trimming pared 0 bases from V and 5 bases from J, leaving 13 bases between. Germline V gene sequence: CDR1 SNHLY, CDR2 FYNNEI. This CDR3 is CASSEAPGGRETQYF. Written as DNA, the CDR3 is TGTGCCAGCAGTGAAGCACCGGGGGGCCGCGAGACCCAGTACTTC. Together with reference TRBV2 and TRBJ2-5, the CDR3 gives the full variable domain: EPEVTQTPSHQVTQMGQEVILRCVPISNHLYFYWYRQILGQKVEFLVSFYNNEISEKSEIFDDQFSVERPDGSNFTLKIRSTKLEDSAMYFCASSEAPGGRETQYFGPGTRLLVL.

The chain joins TRBV2 to TRBJ1-1, with D possibly TRBD1 on 6 matching bases. This CDR3 has 15 amino acids. Germline-derived CDR1 and CDR2 are SNHLY and FYNNEI. The V end lost 5 bases, the J end lost 4 bases, and 17 bases lay between the germline ends. In nucleotides, the CDR3 is TGTGCCAGCAGTCCCGCGGAAGGGGGTCTCACTGAAGCTTTCTTT. This codes for CASSPAEGGLTEAFF.

The CDR3 protein is CASSLGGLGNTEAFF. The CDR3 DNA sequence: TGTGCCAGCAGCTTAGGGGGACTAGGGAACACTGAAGCTTTCTTT. This chain links TRBV7-9 with TRBJ1-1; a possible D gene is TRBD1 (5 bases). Germline CDR1 reads SEHNR; CDR2 reads FQNEAQ (reference sequence). The CDR3 contains 15 residues. V gave up 1 base and J gave up 1 base, with 10 bases separating them.

The chain combines TRBV2 with TRBJ1-2; D not certain. This CDR3 has 13 amino acids. The V end lost 5 bases, the J end lost 7 bases, and 14 bases lay between the germline ends. From germline, CDR1 is SNHLY and CDR2 FYNNEI. The CDR3 DNA follows: TGTGCCAGCAGTCAACCGACGACACTTGGCTACACCTTC. Translation gives CASSQPTTLGYTF.

This chain joins TRBV28 and TRBJ1-5; TRBD1 matches at 8 bases. Trimming took 3 bases from V and 2 from J; bases not matched to a gene: 3. Germline lookup yields CDR1 MDHEN and CDR2 SYDVKM. The CDR3 has 15 residues. CDR3 in DNA: TGTGCCAGCAGTTTCCAGGGGGCCGGCAATCAGCCCCAGCATTTT. Amino acid sequence: CASSFQGAGNQPQHF. Supplemented by reference TRBV28 and TRBJ1-5, the full variable domain reads DVKVTQSSRYLVKRTGEKVFLECVQDMDHENMFWYRQDPGLGLRLIYFSYDVKMKEKGDIPEGYSVSREKKERFSLILESASTNQTSMYLCASSFQGAGNQPQHFGDGTRLSIL.

The chain recombines TRBV25-1 with TRBJ2-3; D ambiguous. The length of the CDR3 is 13 residues. V was trimmed by 2 bases and J by 5 bases, leaving 8 bases between them. The V gene's germline CDR1 is MGHDK and CDR2 SYGVNS. The CDR3 coding sequence is TGTGCCAGCAGTGAACGGGTTGGAGATACGCAGTATTTT. As protein: CASSERVGDTQYF. Supplemented by reference TRBV25-1 and TRBJ2-3, the full variable domain reads EADIYQTPRYLVIGTGKKITLECSQTMGHDKMYWYQQDPGMELHLIHYSYGVNSTEKGDLSSESTVSRIRTEHFPLTLESARPSHTSQYLCASSERVGDTQYFGPGTRLTVL.

This clone was seen a handful of times. This chain connects TRBV6-1 to TRBJ2-7; tentatively, D is TRBD2 (6 bases). Germline-derived CDR1 and CDR2 are MNHNS and SASEGT. This CDR3 region has 14 residues. V was trimmed by 4 bases and J by 0 bases, leaving 10 bases between them. CDR3 region: CASSARGSSYEQYF. For the CDR3, the DNA is TGTGCCAGCAGTGCGCGGGGCAGCTCCTACGAGCAGTACTTC.

The rearrangement links TRBV10-3 to TRBJ2-1, with D possibly matching TRBD2 (5 bases). From germline, CDR1 is ENHRY and CDR2 SYGVKD. V was trimmed by 8 bases and J by 6 bases, leaving 20 bases between them. The CDR3 has 15 residues. CDR3 residues: CAIGKAVREGNEQFF. The CDR3 bases are TGTGCCATCGGAAAGGCGGTACGAGAGGGCAATGAGCAGTTCTTC.

This clone was counted a few times. The V gene is TRBV7-3, the J gene TRBJ1-1; D unclear. The CDR3 runs to 13 residues. Per the germline V gene, CDR1 is SGHTA and CDR2 is FQGTGA. Deletions cut 5 bases from V and 1 base from J, with 8 bases between. CDR3 region: CASSPRPNTEAFF. Here the CDR3 DNA reads TGTGCCAGCAGCCCCAGACCGAACACTGAAGCTTTCTTT.

This sequence joins TRBV15 and TRBJ2-7; D perhaps matches TRBD1 (5 bases). Trimming shortened V by 1 base and J by 2 bases, and 15 bases separated the two germline ends. The CDR3 totals 16 residues. Germline CDR1 is LNHNV and CDR2 is YYDKDF (reference sequence). The CDR3 DNA reads as TGTGCCACCAGCAGAGTCCCATCTGACAGACCCTACGAGCAGTACTTC. It codes for CATSRVPSDRPYEQYF.

The rearrangement joins TRBV6-5 to TRBJ2-7; TRBD2 aligns across 8 bases. Germline values: CDR1 MNHEY, CDR2 SVGAGI. The CDR3 totals 15 residues. V lost 6 bases to trimming and J lost 0 bases; unmatched junction nucleotides: 7. The chain's CDR3 is CASSDSGVSSYEQYF. CDR3 sequence (DNA): TGTGCCAGCAGCGATAGCGGGGTGAGCTCCTACGAGCAGTACTTC.

A single count supports this clone. In DNA form, the CDR3 reads TGTGCCAGCAGTTTCCACATCTCCAATGAGCAGTTCTTC. Amino acid sequence: CASSFHISNEQFF. The chain employs TRBV6-6 and TRBJ2-1; D is unclear. This CDR3 region has 13 residues. Germline CDR1 reads MNHNY; CDR2 reads SVGAGI (reference sequence). The ends were cut back, 4 bases at V and 6 bases at J, with 10 bases in the middle.